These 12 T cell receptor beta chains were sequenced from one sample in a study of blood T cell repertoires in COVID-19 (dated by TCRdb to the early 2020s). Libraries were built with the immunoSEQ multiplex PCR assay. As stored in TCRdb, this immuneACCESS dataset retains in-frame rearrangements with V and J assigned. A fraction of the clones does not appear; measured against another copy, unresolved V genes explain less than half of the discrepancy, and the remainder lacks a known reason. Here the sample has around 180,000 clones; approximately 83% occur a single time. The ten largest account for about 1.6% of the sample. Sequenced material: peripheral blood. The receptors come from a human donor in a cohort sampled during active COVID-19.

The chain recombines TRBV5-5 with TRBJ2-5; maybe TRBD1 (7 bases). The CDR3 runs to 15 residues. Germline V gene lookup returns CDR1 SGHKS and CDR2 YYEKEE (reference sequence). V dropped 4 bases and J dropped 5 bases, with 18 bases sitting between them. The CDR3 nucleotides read TGTGCCAGCAGCCGGCCTACACAGGGGAGGGAGACCCAGTACTTC. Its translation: CASSRPTQGRETQYF.

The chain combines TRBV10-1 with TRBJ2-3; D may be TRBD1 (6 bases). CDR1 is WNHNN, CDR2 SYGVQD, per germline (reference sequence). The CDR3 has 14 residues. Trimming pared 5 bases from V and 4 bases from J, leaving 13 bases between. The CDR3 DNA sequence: TGCGCCAGCAGTAACAGGGAAGTCGCAGATACGCAGTATTTT. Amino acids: CASSNREVADTQYF.

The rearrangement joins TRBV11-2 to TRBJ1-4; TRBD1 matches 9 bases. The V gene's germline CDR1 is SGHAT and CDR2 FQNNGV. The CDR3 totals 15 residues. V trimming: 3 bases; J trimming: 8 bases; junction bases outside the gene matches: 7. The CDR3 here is CASSFPGQGPEKLFF. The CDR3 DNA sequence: TGTGCCAGCAGCTTCCCGGGACAGGGCCCCGAAAAACTGTTTTTT.

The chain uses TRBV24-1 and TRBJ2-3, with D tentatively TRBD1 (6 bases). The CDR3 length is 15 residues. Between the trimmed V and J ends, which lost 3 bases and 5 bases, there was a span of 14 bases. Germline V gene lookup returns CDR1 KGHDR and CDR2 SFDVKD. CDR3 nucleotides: TGTGCCACCAGTGATATAAGCGGCAGGGGAGATACGCAGTATTTT. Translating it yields CATSDISGRGDTQYF.

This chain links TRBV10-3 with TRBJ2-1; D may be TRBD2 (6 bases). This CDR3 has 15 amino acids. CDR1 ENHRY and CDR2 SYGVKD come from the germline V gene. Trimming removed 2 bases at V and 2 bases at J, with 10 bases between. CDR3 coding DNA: TGTGCCATCAGTGAGCCGGGGGACCCCTACAATGAGCAGTTCTTC. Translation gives CAISEPGDPYNEQFF.

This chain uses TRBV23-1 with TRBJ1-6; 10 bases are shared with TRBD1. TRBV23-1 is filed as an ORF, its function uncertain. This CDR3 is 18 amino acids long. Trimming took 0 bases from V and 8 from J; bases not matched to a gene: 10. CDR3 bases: TGCGCCAGCAGTCAATCGTCAAGGTCGGGACAGGGGTATTCACCCCTCCACTTT. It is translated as CASSQSSRSGQGYSPLHF.

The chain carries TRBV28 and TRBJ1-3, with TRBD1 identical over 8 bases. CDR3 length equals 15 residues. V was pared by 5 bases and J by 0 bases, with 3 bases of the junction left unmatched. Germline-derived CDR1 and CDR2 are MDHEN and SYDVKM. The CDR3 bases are TGTGCCAGCAGTCCGGACAGGGTCTCTGGAAACACCATATATTTT. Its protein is CASSPDRVSGNTIYF.

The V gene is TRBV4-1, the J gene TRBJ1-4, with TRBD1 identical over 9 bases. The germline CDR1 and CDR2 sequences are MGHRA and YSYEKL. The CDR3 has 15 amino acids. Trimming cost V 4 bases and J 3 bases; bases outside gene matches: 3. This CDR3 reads CASSLQGAANEKLFF. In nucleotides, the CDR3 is TGCGCCAGCAGCCTACAGGGGGCTGCTAATGAAAAACTGTTTTTT.

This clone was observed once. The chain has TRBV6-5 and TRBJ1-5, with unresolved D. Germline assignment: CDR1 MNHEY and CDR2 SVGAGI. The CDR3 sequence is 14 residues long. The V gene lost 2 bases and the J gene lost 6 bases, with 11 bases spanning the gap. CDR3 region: CASSYGGSGQPQHF. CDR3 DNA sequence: TGTGCCAGCAGTTACGGAGGGAGTGGTCAGCCCCAGCATTTT.

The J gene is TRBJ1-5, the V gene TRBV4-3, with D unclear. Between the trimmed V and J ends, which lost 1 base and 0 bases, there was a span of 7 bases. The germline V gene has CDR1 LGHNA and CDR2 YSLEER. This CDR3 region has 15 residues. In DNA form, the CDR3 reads TGCGCCAGCAGCCAAGGACTTTATAGCAATCAGCCCCAGCATTTT. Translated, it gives CASSQGLYSNQPQHF.

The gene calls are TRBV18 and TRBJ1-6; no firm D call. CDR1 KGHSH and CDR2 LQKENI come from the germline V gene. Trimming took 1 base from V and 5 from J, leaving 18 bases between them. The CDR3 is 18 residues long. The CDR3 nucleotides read TGTGCCAGCTCACCACTAGTCCAGGCATCCTCGAATAATTCACCCCTCCACTTT. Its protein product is CASSPLVQASSNNSPLHF.

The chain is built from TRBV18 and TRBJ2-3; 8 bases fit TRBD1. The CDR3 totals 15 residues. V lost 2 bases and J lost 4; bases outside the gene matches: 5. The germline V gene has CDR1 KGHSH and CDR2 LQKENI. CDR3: CASSPNGQGADTQYF. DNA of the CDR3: TGTGCCAGCTCACCAAACGGACAGGGTGCAGATACGCAGTATTTT.